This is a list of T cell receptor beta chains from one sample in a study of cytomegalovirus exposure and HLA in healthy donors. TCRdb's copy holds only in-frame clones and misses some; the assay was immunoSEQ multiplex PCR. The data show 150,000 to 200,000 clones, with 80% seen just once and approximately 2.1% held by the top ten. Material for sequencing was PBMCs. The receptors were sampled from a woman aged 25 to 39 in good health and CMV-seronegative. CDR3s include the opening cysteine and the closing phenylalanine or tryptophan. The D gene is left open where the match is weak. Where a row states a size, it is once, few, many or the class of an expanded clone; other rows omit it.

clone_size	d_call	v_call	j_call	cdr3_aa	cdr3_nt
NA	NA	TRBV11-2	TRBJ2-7	CASSLAVHEQYF	TGTGCCAGCAGCTTAGCGGTCCACGAGCAGTACTTC
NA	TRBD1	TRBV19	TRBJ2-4	CASSIGQGANIQYF	TGTGCCAGTAGTATAGGGCAGGGGGCAAACATTCAGTACTTC
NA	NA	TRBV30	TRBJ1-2	CAWSVGGGYTF	TGTGCCTGGAGTGTAGGGGGTGGCTACACCTTC
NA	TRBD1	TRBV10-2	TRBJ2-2	CASINVGGWGTGELFF	TGCGCCAGCATTAATGTAGGGGGCTGGGGCACCGGGGAGCTGTTTTTT
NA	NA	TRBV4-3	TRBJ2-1	CASSLTTSHEQFF	TGCGCCAGCAGCCTAACTACTAGCCATGAGCAGTTCTTC
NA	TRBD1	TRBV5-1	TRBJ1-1	CASSLGRGQGGNTEAFF	TGCGCCAGCAGCTTGGGAAGGGGACAGGGAGGGAACACTGAAGCTTTCTTT
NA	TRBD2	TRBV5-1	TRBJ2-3	CASSTSGVLTDTQYF	TGCGCCAGCAGCACCAGCGGGGTCCTCACAGATACGCAGTATTTT
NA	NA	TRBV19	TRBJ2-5	CASSAGSQKETQYF	TGTGCCAGTAGTGCGGGATCGCAAAAAGAGACCCAGTACTTC
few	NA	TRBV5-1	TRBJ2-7	CASSLGHSYEQYF	TGCGCCAGCAGCCTGGGACACAGCTACGAGCAGTACTTC
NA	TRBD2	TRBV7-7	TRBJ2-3	CASQGGGYTQYF	TGTGCCAGCCAAGGCGGGGGATATACGCAGTATTTT
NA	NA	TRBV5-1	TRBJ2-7	CASSLVSPSYEQYF	TGCGCCAGCAGCTTGGTGTCCCCATCCTACGAGCAGTACTTC
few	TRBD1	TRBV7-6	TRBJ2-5	CASSPRQGAGGETQYF	TGTGCCAGCAGCCCCAGACAGGGGGCAGGAGGGGAGACCCAGTACTTC
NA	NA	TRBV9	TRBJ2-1	CASSVATFGAGYNEQFF	TGTGCCAGCAGCGTAGCTACGTTTGGGGCCGGATACAATGAGCAGTTCTTC
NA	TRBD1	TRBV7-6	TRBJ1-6	CASSLQGNSPLHF	TGTGCCAGCAGCCTACAGGGGAATTCACCCCTCCACTTT
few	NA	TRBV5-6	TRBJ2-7	CASARALRQGGHEQYF	TGTGCCAGCGCCCGAGCCCTGAGACAGGGAGGCCACGAGCAGTACTTC
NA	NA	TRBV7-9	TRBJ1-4	CASSPQTDNEKLFF	TGTGCCAGCAGCCCGCAGACAGATAATGAAAAACTGTTTTTT
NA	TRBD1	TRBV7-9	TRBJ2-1	CASSLDRGVVEQFF	TGTGCCAGCAGCTTGGACAGGGGAGTGGTTGAGCAGTTCTTC
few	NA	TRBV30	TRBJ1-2	CAWSPANYGYTF	TGTGCCTGGAGTCCAGCTAACTATGGCTACACCTTC
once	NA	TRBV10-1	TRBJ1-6	CASSVTVTYNSPLHF	TGCGCCAGCAGTGTAACGGTAACCTATAATTCACCCCTCCACTTT
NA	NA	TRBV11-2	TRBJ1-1	CASSRGNLNTEAFF	TGTGCCAGCAGCCGGGGGAACCTAAACACTGAAGCTTTCTTT
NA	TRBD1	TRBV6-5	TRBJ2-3	CASSYQTTGGTDTQYF	TGTGCCAGCAGTTACCAAACCACAGGGGGCACAGATACGCAGTATTTT
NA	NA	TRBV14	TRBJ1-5	CASSQVGGQPQHF	TGTGCCAGCAGCCAAGTGGGAGGTCAGCCCCAGCATTTT